These T cell receptor beta chains were read from a single sample in a study of blood T cell repertoires in COVID-19. Some clones are missing from TCRdb's copy, which holds only in-frame ones; the method was immunoSEQ multiplex PCR. The table lists some 160,000 clones, less than 90% of them singletons. Sequenced: peripheral blood. The receptors here all came from an older woman with acute or convalescent COVID-19. Each CDR3 is given with its conserved first and last residue. D genes are given only for firm matches. Not every row has a clone size; where given, it reads once, few, many or a size class.

v_call	clone_size	cdr3_length	d_call	j_call	cdr3_aa	cdr3_nt
TRBV7-9	NA	15	TRBD1	TRBJ2-1	CASSLAGTGINEQFF	TGTGCCAGCAGCCTTGCCGGGACAGGGATCAATGAGCAGTTCTTC
TRBV30	NA	14	TRBD1	TRBJ1-4	CAWAPGQGVEKLFF	TGTGCCTGGGCACCGGGACAGGGAGTTGAAAAACTGTTTTTT
TRBV6-1	NA	13	NA	TRBJ1-2	CASSERQVDGYTF	TGTGCCAGCAGTGAACGGCAGGTCGACGGCTACACCTTC
TRBV9	NA	14	NA	TRBJ1-3	CASSVASSGNTIYF	TGTGCCAGCAGCGTAGCGAGCTCTGGAAACACCATATATTTT
TRBV3-1/TRBV3-2	NA	15	NA	TRBJ2-1	CASSQFGGKNNEQFF	TGTGCCAGCAGCCAATTCGGCGGGAAGAACAATGAGCAGTTCTTC
TRBV4-1	NA	19	TRBD1	TRBJ2-6	CASSQDPYRTGVGANVLTF	TGCGCCAGCAGCCAAGACCCATACCGGACAGGGGTTGGGGCCAACGTCCTGACTTTC
TRBV18	NA	13	NA	TRBJ1-5	CASSPGLNQPQHF	TGTGCCAGCTCACCAGGGCTCAATCAGCCCCAGCATTTT
TRBV4-1	NA	14	NA	TRBJ1-6	CASSQPLNNSPLHF	TGCGCCAGCAGCCAACCACTGAATAATTCACCCCTCCACTTT
TRBV2	NA	14	NA	TRBJ2-2	CASSARSDTGELFF	TGTGCCAGCAGTGCACGGAGCGACACCGGGGAGCTGTTTTTT
TRBV19	NA	13	NA	TRBJ1-1	CASSIRGGTEAFF	TGTGCCAGTAGTATAAGGGGGGGCACTGAAGCTTTCTTT
TRBV5-6	NA	18	TRBD1	TRBJ1-5	CASSPRRTGRGGDQPQHF	TGTGCCAGCAGCCCCCGAAGGACAGGGAGGGGTGGGGATCAGCCCCAGCATTTT
TRBV2	NA	14	NA	TRBJ1-2	CASSYREANYGYTF	TGTGCCAGCAGTTACAGGGAAGCTAACTATGGCTACACCTTC
TRBV6-1	NA	15	NA	TRBJ1-5	CASSEGSYSNQPQHF	TGTGCCAGCAGTGAAGGATCCTATAGCAATCAGCCCCAGCATTTT
TRBV4-3	NA	16	TRBD2	TRBJ2-7	CASSQDRTSGSYEQYF	TGCGCCAGCAGCCAAGATCGGACTAGCGGGAGCTACGAGCAGTACTTC
TRBV4-2	NA	16	NA	TRBJ2-7	CASSQQRTRASYEQYF	TGTGCCAGCAGCCAACAAAGGACAAGGGCGTCCTACGAGCAGTACTTC
TRBV7-2	NA	13	NA	TRBJ2-3	CASSLWSSDTQYF	TGTGCCAGCAGCTTATGGTCTAGTGATACGCAGTATTTT
TRBV7-9	NA	16	TRBD1	TRBJ1-5	CASSPGQGLSNQPQHF	TGTGCCAGCAGCCCTGGACAGGGGTTATCCAATCAGCCCCAGCATTTT
TRBV7-9	NA	13	TRBD1	TRBJ1-1	CASSRDRNTEAFF	TGTGCCAGCAGCAGGGACAGGAACACTGAAGCTTTCTTT
TRBV23-1	NA	16	NA	TRBJ1-5	CASSPVAPHSNQPQHF	TGCGCCAGCAGTCCAGTTGCACCCCATAGCAATCAGCCCCAGCATTTT
TRBV29-1	NA	14	TRBD1	TRBJ1-1	CSVETQGMVTEAFF	TGCAGCGTTGAAACACAGGGGATGGTCACTGAAGCTTTCTTT
TRBV7-9	NA	14	NA	TRBJ2-3	CASSVEPGTDTQYF	TGTGCCAGCAGCGTGGAGCCTGGTACAGATACGCAGTATTTT
TRBV5-1	few	16	TRBD2	TRBJ2-3	CASSFLAGEASDTQYF	TGCGCCAGCAGTTTTCTAGCGGGAGAGGCGTCAGATACGCAGTATTTT
TRBV4-3	NA	16	TRBD2	TRBJ2-1	CASSRARTSSYNEQFF	TGCGCCAGCAGCCGAGCCCGGACTAGCAGCTACAATGAGCAGTTCTTC
TRBV14	once	15	NA	TRBJ2-7	CASSQDSGRRHEQYF	TGTGCCAGCAGCCAAGATAGTGGGAGGCGGCATGAGCAGTACTTC
TRBV6-1	few	18	TRBD1	TRBJ1-3	CASREQGVSLYYGNTIYF	TGTGCCAGCAGGGAACAGGGGGTTAGTTTGTACTATGGAAACACCATATATTTT
TRBV18	few	14	NA	TRBJ1-2	CASSPPEGSYGYTF	TGTGCCAGCTCACCACCGGAGGGAAGCTATGGCTACACCTTC
TRBV7-9	NA	12	NA	TRBJ2-3	CASSFADIEQYF	TGTGCCAGCAGCTTTGCCGACATCGAGCAGTATTTT
TRBV4-1	NA	17	NA	TRBJ2-3	CASSQAGRGRSTDTQYF	TGCGCCAGCAGCCAAGCCGGGCGGGGGCGAAGCACAGATACGCAGTATTTT
TRBV28	NA	15	NA	TRBJ2-1	CASRQGTSIYNEQFF	TGTGCCAGTCGACAGGGGACTAGCATCTACAATGAGCAGTTCTTC
TRBV10-3	NA	14	TRBD1	TRBJ1-2	CAISRTGGNYGYTF	TGTGCCATCAGCCGGACAGGGGGGAACTATGGCTACACCTTC
TRBV5-1	NA	14	TRBD1	TRBJ1-2	CASSPTGVRVGYTF	TGCGCCAGCAGCCCCACAGGGGTTCGCGTTGGCTACACCTTC
TRBV29-1	NA	12	TRBD1	TRBJ1-2	CSVTGQGNGYTF	TGCAGCGTCACGGGACAGGGAAATGGCTACACCTTC
TRBV14	NA	14	TRBD1	TRBJ2-3	CASSQAAGGYTQYF	TGTGCCAGCAGCCAAGCGGCAGGGGGCTATACGCAGTATTTT
TRBV15	NA	16	NA	TRBJ1-6	CATSRDQVQANSPLHF	TGTGCCACCAGCAGAGATCAGGTACAGGCAAATTCACCCCTCCACTTT
TRBV4-3	NA	16	NA	TRBJ1-2	CASSQDHQGSFFGYTF	TGCGCCAGCAGCCAAGATCACCAGGGAAGTTTTTTTGGCTACACCTTC
TRBV5-1	NA	13	NA	TRBJ1-1	CASSLDWRAEAFF	TGCGCCAGCAGCTTGGATTGGAGGGCAGAAGCTTTCTTT
TRBV11-2	NA	17	TRBD1	TRBJ1-3	CASSLKEDRRTGNTIYF	TGTGCCAGCAGCTTAAAAGAGGACAGGAGGACTGGAAACACCATATATTTT